The 8 T cell receptor beta chains listed next were all sequenced from one sample in a study of tumor and adjacent non-tumor tissue in lung cancer. A modified ARM-PCR protocol with three rounds of nested PCR amplified TCRbeta. TCRdb processed the multiplex PCR reads anew with MiXCR; each CDR3 protein has one entry. The profile covers 100,000 to 150,000 distinct CDR3 sequences, with about 66% appearing a single time and about 13% taken by the ten largest. RNA was extracted from bulk tissue without any cell sorting. The sequencing sample was made of lung tumor tissue. These TCRs come from a man aged 30 to 45 with non-small cell lung cancer.

Comments on this clonotype: A read error is possible here, since a much larger clone lies one base away. The chain joins TRBV20-1 to TRBJ2-7; D remains unclear. The length of the CDR3 is 16 residues. The germline CDR1 and CDR2 sequences are DFQATT and SNEGSKA (reference sequence). Trimming pared 2 bases from V and 0 bases from J, leaving 17 bases between. The CDR3 nucleotides are TGCAGTGCTAGACCCTCGGCAATGGGAAACTCCTACGAGCAGTACTTC. Its protein product is CSARPSAMGNSYEQYF.

As to this clonotype: A clone one base away is much larger, so this may be a read error. The chain joins TRBV29-1 to TRBJ1-1, with D hard to call. Germline CDR1 reads SQVTM; CDR2 reads ANQGSEA. This CDR3 has 13 residues. The DNA of the CDR3 is TGCAGCGCCCGGAGCGACATGAACACTGAAGCTCTCTTT. As protein: CSARSDMNTEALF.

This clonotype was seen a handful of times. The gene calls are TRBV6-2 or TRBV6-3 and TRBJ2-7; 10 positions match TRBD1. Germline V lookup: CDR1 MNHEY, CDR2 SVGEGT. The junction had 7 bases not matched to a gene; V was cut back by 5 bases and J by 3 bases. The CDR3 has 15 residues. The CDR3, as DNA: TGTGCCAGCAGTGCCGACAGGGGGCGCGTCTACGAGCAGTACTTC. Translation: CASSADRGRVYEQYF.

This clonotype was found once. A much larger clonotype is one base distant, so this may be a read error. The chain links TRBV20-1 to TRBJ1-6; D unresolved. CDR1 DFQATT and CDR2 SNEGSKA come from the germline V gene (reference sequence). CDR3 length equals 14 residues. The CDR3 nucleotides read TGCAGAGCTAGAACCGGGTCTGAAAGTTCACCCCTCCACTTT. Protein: CRARTGSESSPLHF.

The chain has TRBV29-1 and TRBJ2-1; D is possibly TRBD2 (6 bases). V lost 0 bases to trimming and J lost 8 bases, with 11 bases between them. This CDR3 region has 13 residues. CDR1 and CDR2 from the germline V gene are SQVTM and ANQGSEA. DNA for the CDR3: TGCAGCGTTGAAGACGGGGGATGGTATGAGCAGTTCTTC. This encodes CSVEDGGWYEQFF.

In its sample, this clonotype was seen many times. This chain links TRBV20-1 with TRBJ1-2, with 8 bases identical to TRBD1. With 3 bases clipped from V and 6 bases from J, the junction kept 9 bases outside the gene matches. The CDR3 contains 14 residues. The germline CDR1 and CDR2 sequences are DFQATT and SNEGSKA (reference sequence). The CDR3 sequence is CSARPRTGKHGYTF. The DNA of the CDR3 is TGCAGTGCTAGGCCCCGGACAGGGAAGCATGGCTACACCTTC.

About this clonotype: The CDR3 does not close with the conserved phenylalanine or tryptophan, likely indicating a read error. The chain links TRBV11-3 to TRBJ1-4; a weak D match, TRBD1 (6 bases). Per the germline V gene, CDR1 is SGHNT and CDR2 is YENEEA. This CDR3 region has 16 residues. The germline V and J ends were trimmed by 5 bases and 8 bases, with 21 bases remaining between them. CDR3 protein: CASSRRSGEGDEKLFL. The DNA of the CDR3 is TGTGCCAGCAGCCGACGGTCAGGGGAAGGGGACGAAAAACTGTTTTTG.

About this clonotype itself: The conserved phenylalanine or tryptophan normally closing the CDR3 is absent here, so this likely arose from a read error. The chain combines TRBV11-3 with TRBJ1-1; possible D gene TRBD1, 5 bases. The germline gives CDR1 SGHNT, CDR2 YENEEA. CDR3 size: 13 residues. The V gene lost 4 bases and the J gene lost 6 bases, with 12 bases spanning the gap. The CDR3 loop is CASSSAGDPEAFL. The CDR3 nucleotides are TGTGCCAGCAGCTCGGCGGGGGACCCTGAAGCTTTCTTA.